Only a few counts were recorded for the clone carrying this T cell receptor (beta chain). Antigen: not known. The TCR alpha and TCR beta cDNA libraries, bearing sample barcodes and UMIs, were generated by 5'RACE using constant-segment primers. TCRdb used MiXCR to reprocess the 5' RACE reads, holding one entry per CDR3 protein. The sample records 150,000 to 200,000 distinct CDR3 sequences, approximately 10% being singletons. There are 12 residues in the CDR3. Germline V gene lookup returns CDR1 DFQATT and CDR2 SNEGSKA (reference sequence). V lost 5 bases and J lost 5, with 12 bases in between. This sample stems from a study of T-cell memory formation after mild COVID-19. Overall study context: The two donors had largely donor-specific TCR clusters. Study findings and constraints: Some clones that responded were present in memory (sampled pre-infection), which suggests cross-reactive memory joined. Second-wave clones reaching peak frequency on day 37 lacked confirmed SARS-CoV-2 specificity.

The gene calls are TRBV20-1 and TRBJ1-2; D unclear. The source is a man aged 18 to 35 who had mild COVID-19 (a few samples of this study predate the infection). Cell type and time point are not known. The sample consisted of PBMCs or a T cell subset sorted from them (not recorded which). The DNA for the CDR3 is TGCAGTGCTCTGGACGCGCCGTATGGCTACACCTTC. As protein: CSALDAPYGYTF.